The following is a T cell receptor (beta chain) sequence with its context. What it binds is not known. Trimming removed 5 bases at V and 2 bases at J, with 9 bases between. CDR3 length equals 12 residues. Germline V gene data show CDR1 as SQVTM and CDR2 as ANQGSEA. The data belong to a study of T-cell memory formation after mild COVID-19. Study-level information: Clusters of TCRs were largely donor specific.

TCR alpha and TCR beta cDNA libraries carrying sample barcodes and UMIs were produced by 5'RACE using constant-segment primers. In TCRdb, the 5' RACE reads were re-called with MiXCR into one record per CDR3 protein. The sample carries around 410,000 distinct CDR3 sequences, under 25% recorded once. General observations from the study: Several responding clones turned up in pre-infection memory, indicating that cross-reactive memory may have taken part.

The sample comprised PBMCs or a T cell subset sorted from them (not recorded which). This chain joins TRBV29-1 and TRBJ1-1; no clear D. This TCR was recovered from an adult woman who had mild COVID-19 (a few samples of this study predate the infection). Cell type and time point are not known. The CDR3 protein is CSVSDINTEAFF. The DNA of the CDR3 is TGCAGCGTTTCTGACATAAACACTGAAGCTTTCTTT.